This TCR beta chain was recovered during a study of T cell repertoires in cytomegalovirus infection. Turning to the study itself: In the study, CMV epitopes included recently identified HLA-C-restricted and well-studied HLA-B-restricted ones.

This clonotype was picked up many times. Its antigen remains unidentified. TCRdb used MiXCR to reprocess the reads, holding one entry per CDR3 protein. The sample holds about 480,000 distinct CDR3 sequences, around 30% seen once. Sequenced material: cultured PBMCs, taken from culture after CMV antigen stimulation. The sequence derives from a human donor in good health (CMV status not recorded). Some clones in this sample may be carry-over from other donors' samples.

The CDR3 is CASQRGSQRVLIDEQFF. CDR3 coding DNA: TGTGCCAGCCAAAGGGGGAGTCAGCGGGTGTTAATAGATGAGCAGTTCTTC. The chain combines TRBV12-3 or TRBV12-4 with TRBJ2-1; the D call may be TRBD1 or TRBD2 (6 bases each). The CDR3 length is 17 residues. The V and J ends lost 8 bases and 8 bases respectively, with 28 bases between them.